The T cell receptor beta chain described here comes from a study of radiation and T cells in renal cell carcinoma (dated by TCRdb to the early 2020s). Study-level background: Samples were obtained from a clinical trial, in which 15 Gy stereotactic body radiation therapy was delivered to primary renal cell carcinomas and nephrectomy was performed 4 weeks later. In total, roughly 52 samples, comprising some 25 tumors and roughly 27 peripheral blood samples, were subjected to TCR beta sequencing. Across all 53 samples, 4 million to 5 million unique CDR3 nucleotide sequences encoding about 2.4 million unique CDR3 amino acid sequences were identified. Overall results and qualifications from the work: The single-armed trial design could not address effects of radiation dose or scheduling on the TCR repertoire. Dynamics of the blood repertoire were not tracked past 4 weeks after treatment. In blood, the top tumor clonotypes increased from baseline to 2 weeks after radiation and then shrank by 4 weeks, which suggests a temporary expansion of tumor-resident clones. Because no pretreatment tumor biopsies were available, whether clonotypes were present in the tumor at baseline could not be determined.

Remarks on this clone: Its antigen is currently not known. Base qualities are not at hand, and no much larger clone is one base apart.

Per the publication, the time point label means: baseline pretreatment blood. According to the study, the label for this sample's treatment or condition signals: 15 Gy SBRT to primary tumor, nephrectomy 4 weeks later. To follow tumor-enriched clonotypes, peripheral blood was collected serially from radiation-treated patients at baseline and again at 2 weeks and 4 weeks after SBRT. Renal cell carcinoma with clear cell pathology was present in all patients. The QIAamp DNA Blood Mini Kit (Qiagen) was used to prepare genomic DNA for TCR sequencing. Samples were included in the analyses only if all quality control checks were passed. TCR beta libraries were generated from genomic DNA with the immunoSEQ kit, following the manufacturer's recommendations. For library preparation, a first multiplex PCR was performed with proprietary primers, followed by a second PCR in which unique barcodes were added, and bead cleanups were performed after each round. A kit-provided positive control reaction and a negative control reaction were included in every sample batch. The final libraries underwent checking on an Agilent 4200 TapeStation D1000 ScreenTape, volumetric pooling, and quantification by qPCR. Sequencing was performed on an Illumina NextSeq500 using a MidOutput 150-cycle cartridge, with 156 Read1 cycles, 15 Index1 cycles, and the kit custom primers. The pooled library was loaded at around 1 pM, and around 20% PhiX control was spiked in. The original pipeline was this. The vendor-processed data were analyzed in R, and a clonotype was defined as all T cells that share the same CDR3 nucleotide sequence. In the clone abundance analyses, frequencies in each sample were normalized to that sample's 10,000 most abundant clones. Public T cell clones, which averaged fewer than five per sample, were removed prior to analysis. Tumor-enriched and baseline blood-enriched clonotypes were defined by at least a 32-fold difference in abundance between compartments. Clonotypes expanded or contracted between blood time points were identified with a beta-binomial differential abundance model. Tumor-blood repertoire similarity was measured with the Baroni-Urbani and Buser coefficient, and groups were compared using two-tailed Wilcoxon tests in R. In its TCRdb copy, this immuneACCESS table keeps in-frame sequences only and misses some clones. Where compared with another copy, unresolved V genes explain less than half of these, and the others have no known cause. V and J calls and clone size are copied from that table; D and trimming were computed from the DNA. The sample contains some 150,000 clones, roughly 83% of them found a single time. The ten largest clones represent roughly a quarter of the sample.

This specimen consisted of blood, obtained from a patient whose treatment included radiotherapy and nephrectomy. The sequence was obtained from a woman aged 45-65 years with renal cell carcinoma.

This receptor has the CDR3 CASSLIKGGQYF. The DNA is TGTGCCAGCAGCCTCATAAAGGGGGGGCAGTACTTC. Recombination joined TRBV7-9 with TRBJ2-7; the D element might be TRBD1 or TRBD2, as each aligns at 6 bases. Counted from cysteine to phenylalanine, this CDR3 has 12 amino acids. The read is trimmed to its CDR3 DNA, 36 bases read in frame from base 1. V sheds 5 bases and J sheds 9 bases, leaving 14 bases between their ends. CDR1 and CDR2, per the germline V gene (reference sequence), are SEHNR and FQNEAQ.